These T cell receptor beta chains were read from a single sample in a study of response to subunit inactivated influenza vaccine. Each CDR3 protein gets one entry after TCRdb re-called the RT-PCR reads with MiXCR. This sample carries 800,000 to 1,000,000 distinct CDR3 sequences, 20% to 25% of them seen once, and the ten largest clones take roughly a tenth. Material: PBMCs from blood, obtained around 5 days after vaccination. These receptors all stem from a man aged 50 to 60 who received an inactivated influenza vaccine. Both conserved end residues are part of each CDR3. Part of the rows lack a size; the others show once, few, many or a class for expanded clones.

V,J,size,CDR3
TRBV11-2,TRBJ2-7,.,CASSLTRTSYEQYF
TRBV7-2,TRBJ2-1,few,CASSSYEGGPSEQFF
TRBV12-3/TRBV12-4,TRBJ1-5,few,CASRGHNDQPQHF
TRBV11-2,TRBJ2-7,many,CASSPGTSGTGDRYEQYF
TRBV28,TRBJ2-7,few,CASSPWDSTTYEQYF
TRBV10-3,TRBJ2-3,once,CATVLEDTQYF
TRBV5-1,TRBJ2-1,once,CASSLWAGTYNEQFF
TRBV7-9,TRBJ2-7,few,CASRREGGSYEQYF
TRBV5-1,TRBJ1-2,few,CASSLTGEAYGYTF
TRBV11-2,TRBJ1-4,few,CASREGAFGEKLFF
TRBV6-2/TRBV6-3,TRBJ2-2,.,CASSFPPVANTGELFF
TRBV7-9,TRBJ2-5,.,CASSTSDRGRETQYF
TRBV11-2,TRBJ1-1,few,CASSRKAGTLNEAFF
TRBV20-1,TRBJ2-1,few,CSARVGHIDYNEQFF
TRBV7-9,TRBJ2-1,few,CASSSLKREGAEQFF
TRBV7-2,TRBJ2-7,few,CASSLAERTYEQYF
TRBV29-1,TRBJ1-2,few,CSVASSYGTNYGYTF
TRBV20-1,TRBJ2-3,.,CSATGLGHTSTDTQYF
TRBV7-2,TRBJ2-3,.,CASSRTGGFTDTQYF
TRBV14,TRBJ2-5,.,CASSQAWARGETQYF
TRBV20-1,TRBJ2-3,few,CSAPGGPTDTQYF
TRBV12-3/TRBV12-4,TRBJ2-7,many,CASSIGTWGYEQYF
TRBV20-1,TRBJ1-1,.,CSARTGQYTEAFF
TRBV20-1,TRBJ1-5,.,CSAVWGLGQPQHF
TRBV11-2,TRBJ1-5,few,CASSLDPGFNQPQHF
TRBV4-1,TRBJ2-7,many,CASSLSGGFYEQYF
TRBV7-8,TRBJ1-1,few,CASSPTGGHMNTEAFF
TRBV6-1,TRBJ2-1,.,CASSRDRTYNEQFF
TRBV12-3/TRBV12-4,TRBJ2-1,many,CASSLGRREHNEQFF
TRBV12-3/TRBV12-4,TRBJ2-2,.,CASSLGGYLNTGELFF
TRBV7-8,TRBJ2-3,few,CASSVLAGGNPGSTDTQYF
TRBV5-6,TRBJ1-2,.,CASSRRTAGYTF
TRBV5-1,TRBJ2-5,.,CASQERTYQGTQYF
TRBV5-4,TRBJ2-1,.,CASSVKNNEQFF
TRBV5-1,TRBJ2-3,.,CASSLEVADTDTQYF
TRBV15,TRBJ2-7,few,CATSLPPSGRRYEQYF
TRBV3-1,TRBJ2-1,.,CASSHRDSRHNEQFF